This T cell receptor (beta chain) was profiled in a study of blood T cell repertoires in COVID-19. TCRdb keeps only in-frame clones here, not all; method: immunoSEQ multiplex PCR. The profile shows approximately 240,000 clones, roughly 80% of them singletons. Trimming removed 2 bases from V and 6 bases from J; junction bases left unmatched: 5. Germline CDR1 reads SGHTA; CDR2 reads FQGNSA. CDR3 length: 14 amino acids. This chain uses TRBV7-2 with TRBJ2-3; 7 bases fit TRBD1. This receptor was obtained from a woman aged 80 or over with active or convalescent COVID-19. Sequencing was carried out using peripheral blood. The CDR3 DNA reads TGTGCCAGCAGCTTAAACAGGGGATTTGATACGCAGTATTTT. Amino acids: CASSLNRGFDTQYF.